The 27 T cell receptor beta chains below were found in one sample sequenced in a study of beta chain features in type 1 diabetes. Study results and caveats: Moderately but significantly shorter TCRB CDR3s were found in Type 1 diabetes patients in all four CD4+ subsets.

Sequenced material consisted of expressed TCRB transcripts (all of the isolated RNA was reverse transcribed). Assay: immunoSEQ multiplex PCR; the TCRdb copy retains only in-frame clones and omits some. The table shows a few hundred thousand clones, with roughly 11% occurring only once. These receptors' antigens are unknown. The source material was naive CD4+ T cells from blood. All receptors come from a man under 40 with type 1 diabetes.

The chain couples TRBV7-2 to TRBJ2-7, with D perhaps TRBD1 (6 bases). The V end was cut by 2 bases, the J end by 3 bases, with 11 bases between. The CDR3 is 14 residues long. Germline assignment: CDR1 SGHTA and CDR2 FQGNSA. The CDR3 sequence is CASSLRQESYEQYF. In nucleotides, the CDR3 is TGTGCCAGCAGCTTAAGACAGGAGAGCTACGAGCAGTACTTC. Using reference TRBV7-2 and TRBJ2-7 for the parts outside the CDR3, the full variable domain is GAGVSQSPSNKVTEKGKDVELRCDPISGHTALYWYRQSLGQGLEFLIYFQGNSAPDKSGLPSDRFSAERTGGSVSTLTIQRTQQEDSAVYLCASSLRQESYEQYFGPGTRLTVT.

This rearrangement joins TRBV28 to TRBJ1-2; 7 bases fit TRBD1. This CDR3 spans 15 amino acids. With 11 bases clipped from V and 6 bases from J, the junction kept 18 bases outside the gene matches. Germline-derived CDR1 and CDR2 are MDHEN and SYDVKM. CDR3 residues: CAYGTVPSGEHGYTF. The CDR3 nucleotides are TGTGCCTATGGGACAGTCCCTTCTGGGGAACATGGCTACACCTTC.

In this sample, this clone turned up a few times. The V and J genes are TRBV20-1 and TRBJ2-3, with a tentative D call TRBD2 (5 bases). This CDR3 has 11 residues. CDR1 and CDR2 (germline): DFQATT, SNEGSKA (reference sequence). DNA of the CDR3: TGCAGCTCCCGTAGCGAAGATACGCAGTATTTT. The encoded protein is CSSRSEDTQYF.

The chain uses TRBV15 and TRBJ1-5; 12 positions agree with TRBD1. CDR3 length equals 17 residues. The trim removed 8 bases at V and 4 bases at J, leaving 12 bases unmatched. The V gene's germline CDR1 is LNHNV and CDR2 YYDKDF (reference sequence). The DNA for the CDR3 is TGTGCCACCCGTCAGTCCGGGGGACAGGGGGCGAATCAGCCCCAGCATTTT. As protein: CATRQSGGQGANQPQHF.

The chain combines TRBV7-9 with TRBJ1-5, with unresolved D. Trimming removed 3 bases at V and 0 bases at J, with 6 bases between. This CDR3 spans 14 amino acids. In germline, CDR1 is SEHNR, CDR2 FQNEAQ (reference sequence). CDR3 nucleotides: TGTGCCAGCAGCTTGGGCCCTAGCAATCAGCCCCAGCATTTT. Translating it yields CASSLGPSNQPQHF.

CDR3 loop: CASSQGPAGSITDTQYF. The DNA for the CDR3 is TGCGCCAGCAGCCAAGGGCCAGCGGGGAGTATCACAGATACGCAGTATTTT. The V and J genes are TRBV4-1 and TRBJ2-3; 7 nucleotides agree with TRBD2. CDR3 size: 17 residues. The germline CDR1 and CDR2 sequences are MGHRA and YSYEKL. The junction had 9 bases not matched to a gene; V was cut back by 1 base and J by 2 bases.

The chain couples TRBV7-3 to TRBJ2-6; 7 positions match TRBD1. The CDR3 length is 15 residues. V lost 4 bases, J lost 3 bases, and 3 bases stayed unmatched. The V gene's germline CDR1 is SGHTA and CDR2 FQGTGA. In nucleotides, the CDR3 is TGTGCCAGCAGCTCAACAGGGGATGGGGCCAACGTCCTGACTTTC. Translation: CASSSTGDGANVLTF.

There are a few counts of this clone. Other DNA sequences in this specimen translate into the identical CDR3. This chain uses TRBV10-3 with TRBJ2-5, with D possibly TRBD2 on 7 matching bases. Trimming shortened V by 0 bases and J by 1 base, and 9 bases separated the two germline ends. The CDR3 spans 15 residues. Germline assignment: CDR1 ENHRY and CDR2 SYGVKD. The CDR3 loop reads CAISESRGGQETQYF. The CDR3 DNA is TGTGCCATCAGTGAGTCGAGGGGGGGCCAAGAGACCCAGTACTTC.

This clone has only a few counts. The chain combines TRBV30 with TRBJ2-5, with 10 bases that match TRBD1. The CDR3 runs to 13 residues. Looked up from germline, CDR1 is GTSNPN and CDR2 is SVGIG (reference sequence). J was trimmed by 3 bases and V by 5 bases; bases with no gene match: 3. In DNA, the CDR3 is TGTGCCTGGGCGACAGGGGGCGAAGAGACCCAGTACTTC. Translation gives CAWATGGEETQYF.

This clone turned up a few times. This chain joins TRBV30 and TRBJ1-6, with D tentatively TRBD1 (5 bases). The V end lost 6 bases, the J end lost 7 bases, and 16 bases lay between the germline ends. The CDR3 contains 14 residues. Germline V gene data show CDR1 as GTSNPN and CDR2 as SVGIG (reference sequence). The CDR3 spells CACTGTDFNSPLHF. The CDR3 DNA sequence: TGTGCCTGTACCGGGACTGACTTCAATTCACCCCTCCACTTT.

The rearrangement joins TRBV28 to TRBJ2-2, with D uncertain. The CDR3 is made up of 12 amino acids. Trimming took 4 bases from V and 5 from J, leaving 5 bases between them. Germline lookup yields CDR1 MDHEN and CDR2 SYDVKM. CDR3 in amino acids: CASSSLTGELFF. The CDR3 DNA reads TGTGCCAGCAGTTCCCTAACCGGGGAGCTGTTTTTT.

The V and J genes are TRBV10-3 and TRBJ1-6; no reliable D call. The CDR3 runs to 12 residues. Trimming stripped 2 bases from V and 9 bases from J, with 5 bases between. Germline values: CDR1 ENHRY, CDR2 SYGVKD. As DNA, the CDR3 is TGTGCCATCAGTGAGGGTAGTTCACCCCTCCACTTT. This translates into CAISEGSSPLHF.

The J gene is TRBJ1-6, the V gene TRBV18, with TRBD1 as a possible D gene (6 bases). CDR1 KGHSH and CDR2 LQKENI come from the germline V gene. The germline V and J ends were trimmed by 3 bases and 10 bases, with 10 bases remaining between them. This CDR3 has 13 residues. Here the CDR3 DNA reads TGTGCCAGCTCACCGCAGGGGTGGTCACCCCTCCACTTT. Amino acid sequence: CASSPQGWSPLHF.

There are a few counts of this clone. The gene calls are TRBV28 and TRBJ1-5, with unresolved D. Germline values: CDR1 MDHEN, CDR2 SYDVKM. Trimming shortened V by 3 bases and J by 6 bases, and 15 bases separated the two germline ends. The CDR3 runs 15 residues. CDR3 amino acids: CASSLSQKAGQPQHF. CDR3 coding DNA: TGTGCCAGCAGTTTGTCCCAAAAGGCAGGTCAGCCCCAGCATTTT. Together with reference TRBV28 and TRBJ1-5, the CDR3 gives the full variable domain: DVKVTQSSRYLVKRTGEKVFLECVQDMDHENMFWYRQDPGLGLRLIYFSYDVKMKEKGDIPEGYSVSREKKERFSLILESASTNQTSMYLCASSLSQKAGQPQHFGDGTRLSIL.

The rearrangement uses TRBV23-1 and TRBJ1-2, with 10 bases that match TRBD1. TRBV23-1 is labeled an ORF, and its function is uncertain. This CDR3 has 15 residues. The junction had 8 bases not matched to a gene; V was cut back by 7 bases and J by 3 bases. Written as DNA, the CDR3 is TGCGCCAGCATCCAGGACAGGGGGAAGTACTATGGCTACACCTTC. Translation: CASIQDRGKYYGYTF.

This clone came up a few times. One end of the junction is discordant with germline, which a read error may explain. The CDR3 DNA sequence: TGTGCCAGCAGCCAAGTACTAGCGGGGATTTACGAGCAGTACTTC. It specifies CASSQVLAGIYEQYF. The V gene is TRBV4-1, the J gene TRBJ2-7; 10 bases map to TRBD2. Germline CDR1 and CDR2: MGHRA and YSYEKL. The CDR3 covers 15 residues.

The table lists this clone with a few counts. The chain uses TRBV28 and TRBJ1-6, with 9 bases lining up with TRBD1. The CDR3 loop spans 14 amino acids. Germline CDR1 MDHEN, CDR2 SYDVKM. V lost 7 bases and J lost 7; bases outside the gene matches: 5. The DNA for the CDR3 is TGTGCCAGCACCCCGGGACAGGGAAATTCACCCCTCCACTTT. Its translation is CASTPGQGNSPLHF.

This clone was detected only a few times. For the CDR3, the DNA is TGCGCCAGCAGCCCAGGGGGCCGGGAGACCCAGTACTTC. Its protein product is CASSPGGRETQYF. The gene calls are TRBV5-1 and TRBJ2-5; TRBD1 matches at 8 bases. The V segment lost 4 bases and the J segment 5 bases; nucleotides outside the gene matches: 4. CDR3 length: 13 amino acids. CDR1 SGHRS and CDR2 YFSETQ come from the germline V gene.

The table lists this clone with a few counts. DNA of the CDR3: TGTGCCAGCAGCGTAGCTACGGGGTCAACTAATGAAAAACTGTTTTTT. Its translation is CASSVATGSTNEKLFF. The chain employs TRBV9 and TRBJ1-4; D not resolved. Germline values: CDR1 SGDLS, CDR2 YYNGEE. V was pared by 0 bases and J by 0 bases, with 9 bases between. The CDR3 extends over 16 amino acids.

The V and J genes are TRBV21-1 and TRBJ1-5; TRBD1, the table's D call, lacks a check against the DNA. TRBV21-1 is assigned pseudogene status. The CDR3 runs 16 residues. CDR3 in amino acids: CASSNPDRGNNQPQHF. For the CDR3, the DNA is TGTGCCAGCAGCAACCCGGACAGGGGGAACAATCAGCCCCAGCATTTT.

This clone was counted a few times. The V and J genes are TRBV30 and TRBJ2-1; D might be TRBD1 (6 bases). From germline, CDR1 is GTSNPN and CDR2 SVGIG (reference sequence). Trimming cost V 4 bases and J 8 bases, with 18 bases left between them. CDR3 length: 14 residues. CDR3 DNA: TGTGCCTGGACCCCAAACGACAGGCTCGATGAGCAGTTCTTC. This codes for CAWTPNDRLDEQFF.

The chain recombines TRBV7-2 with TRBJ2-5; TRBD2 matches 12 bases. This CDR3 contains 16 residues. CDR1 and CDR2 from the germline V gene are SGHTA and FQGNSA. With V trimmed by 5 bases and J by 4 bases, 8 bases remained unmatched. The CDR3 DNA follows: TGTGCCAGCAGCCCACGACTAGCGGGGGCGGTAGAGACCCAGTACTTC. It yields the protein CASSPRLAGAVETQYF.

The chain uses TRBV6-1 and TRBJ2-1; D is unresolved. The ends were cut back, 0 bases at V and 12 bases at J, with 6 bases in the middle. The CDR3 consists of 11 residues. Germline V lookup: CDR1 MNHNS, CDR2 SASEGT. The CDR3 bases are TGTGCCAGCAGTGAAGCTAGCATGCAGTTCTTC. As protein: CASSEASMQFF.

This clone was seen a few times. V is TRBV29-1 and J is TRBJ1-5; unclear D gene. Deletions cut 4 bases from V and 1 base from J, with 14 bases between. The CDR3 spans 15 residues. Germline CDR1 reads SQVTM; CDR2 reads ANQGSEA. The CDR3 DNA reads TGCAGCGTTGTTTTTGGGCATTTCAGCAATCAGCCCCAGCATTTT. This translates into CSVVFGHFSNQPQHF.

The rearrangement links TRBV7-3 to TRBJ2-1; TRBD2 matches 9 bases. V lost 2 bases to trimming and J lost 7 bases; unmatched junction nucleotides: 3. This CDR3 contains 14 residues. Germline assignment: CDR1 SGHTA and CDR2 FQGTGA. The CDR3 loop reads CASSLLAGPNEQFF. The CDR3 coding sequence is TGTGCCAGCAGCTTACTAGCGGGGCCTAATGAGCAGTTCTTC.

The chain carries TRBV28 and TRBJ1-5, with 12 bases that match TRBD1. Trimming at V came to 3 bases and at J to 6 bases, leaving 6 bases not matched to a gene. Germline V gene sequence: CDR1 MDHEN, CDR2 SYDVKM. The CDR3 totals 16 residues. Here the CDR3 DNA reads TGTGCCAGCAGTTTTGGGACAGGGGGCGCGTCTCAGCCCCAGCATTTT. Protein: CASSFGTGGASQPQHF.

This clone has more than one count but fewer than ten. The V call is TRBV29-1, the J call TRBJ1-2, with a possible D match to TRBD1 (6 bases). The germline V gene encodes CDR1 SQVTM and CDR2 ANQGSEA. The length of the CDR3 is 12 residues. V lost 6 bases and J 4 bases, leaving 12 bases between the germline ends. Written as DNA, the CDR3 is TGCAGCGTCGTATTGGACAGCTATGGCTACACCTTC. Protein product: CSVVLDSYGYTF. Full variable domain (remainder filled in from reference TRBV29-1 and TRBJ1-2): SAVISQKPSRDICQRGTSLTIQCQVDSQVTMMFWYRQQPGQSLTLIATANQGSEATYESGFVIDKFPISRPNLTFSTLTVSNMSPEDSSIYLCSVVLDSYGYTFGSGTRLTVV.